This T cell receptor beta chain is drawn from a study of T cells expressing NK-cell markers. From its re-call of the 5' RACE reads, TCRdb lists each CDR3 protein once, without DNA. Here the sample table reports around 110,000 distinct CDR3 sequences. Germline V gene data show CDR1 as MNHEY and CDR2 as SVGEGT. This CDR3 is 16 amino acids long. Material for sequencing was blood T cells: a sorted CD56 or NKG2C T cell subset, CD4+ or CD8+ T cells, or bulk PBMC T cells (not recorded which). This clonotype originated in a woman between 18 and 70 years old in good health. This chain joins TRBV6-2 or TRBV6-3 and TRBJ2-5; TCRdb returns TRBD1, unconfirmable since there is no DNA. The CDR3 here is CASNAWGGSGSETQYF.